This is a list of T cell receptor beta chains from one sample in a study of regulatory T cells in long-lasting Graves disease. Via MiXCR, TCRdb re-called the multiplex PCR reads, giving one row per CDR3 protein. The sample contains about 430,000 distinct CDR3 sequences, about 15% of which appear only once. The same sample was also used in a study of T cells in Graves' hyperthyroidism and ophthalmopathy.

The sequenced sample was peripheral blood mononuclear cells (PBMCs), obtained at new diagnosis, from a patient treated with antithyroid drugs. Receptor source: a woman in her 40s with Graves disease. Each CDR3 is given with its conserved first and last residue. The order of the fields is V gene, J gene, CDR3 protein.

>TRBV5-4|TRBJ2-2
CASSPSGSGTGELFF
>TRBV5-1|TRBJ2-1
CASSSRGTSGLNEQFF
>TRBV20-1|TRBJ2-1
CSARDGGRLAQYNEQFF
>TRBV30|TRBJ2-4
CAWSSGQGNIQYF
>TRBV12-3/TRBV12-4|TRBJ1-4
CASSRGQGSEKLFF
>TRBV19|TRBJ1-2
CASSISQPGRGYGYTF
>TRBV10-2|TRBJ2-1
CASADSSPDNEQFF
>TRBV29-1|TRBJ2-5
CSAGQGRAETQYF
>TRBV28|TRBJ1-5
CASRRDQPQHF
>TRBV2|TRBJ2-5
CASSSTGQGAWTQYF
>TRBV12-3/TRBV12-4|TRBJ2-2
CASSPDNRGRLGELFF
>TRBV27|TRBJ2-7
CASTSGSSPYEQYF
>TRBV28|TRBJ1-1
CAGTRLNTEAFF
>TRBV19|TRBJ1-1
CASMQGHRTEAFF
>TRBV27|TRBJ2-3
CASSSGQLTDTQYF
>TRBV6-1|TRBJ1-1
CASSDRVVAEAFF
>TRBV11-2|TRBJ2-1
CASSKWTSGKSPEQFF
>TRBV7-8|TRBJ2-1
CASSLAGLRGEQFF
>TRBV25-1|TRBJ1-1
CASKLDGEAFF
>TRBV5-1|TRBJ2-1
CASSLTTWGNEQFF
>TRBV15|TRBJ2-3
CATSRGHFSDTQYF
>TRBV13|TRBJ1-1
CASSPQGTEAFF
>TRBV27|TRBJ2-7
CASSAPGKGVSYEQYF
>TRBV27|TRBJ2-5
CASSITGLVWETQYF
>TRBV3-1|TRBJ2-3
CASSQFTSGADTQYF
>TRBV28|TRBJ2-1
CASTLSGGNEQFF
>TRBV25-1|TRBJ2-2
CASSELTGSNTGELFF
>TRBV9|TRBJ2-7
CASNKNGGIYEQYF
>TRBV12-3/TRBV12-4|TRBJ2-6
CASSLEAGANVLTF
>TRBV2|TRBJ2-1
CASSDPGAYSYNEQFF
>TRBV19|TRBJ1-5
CASSIRQRDRWNQPQHF
>TRBV28|TRBJ1-2
CASSSTGTSFYGYTF
>TRBV5-1|TRBJ2-3
CASKFLPEGDTQYF
>TRBV20-1|TRBJ1-2
CSAGDREEYGYTF
>TRBV6-2/TRBV6-3|TRBJ2-3
CASSSFGLAGVSTDTQYF
>TRBV7-2|TRBJ2-3
CASSLAPSGISTDTQYF
>TRBV2|TRBJ2-4
CASKNRGLAKNIQYF